This entry lists 25 T cell receptor beta chains sequenced from one sample in a study of human thymus T cells. Profiled with immunoSEQ multiplex PCR; TCRdb holds only in-frame clones, not every one. This sample has roughly 130,000 clones, with just under 95% found just once. Corrective heart surgery yielded the resections from which the thymus tissue came. The material sequenced was thymus tissue. These receptors were obtained from a boy less than two years old with a congenital heart defect but otherwise immunologically healthy.

This clone was observed a single time. The chain employs TRBV4-1 and TRBJ1-2; 7 bases agree with TRBD1. After removal of 0 bases from V and 7 bases from J, the junction contained 17 bases not matched to a gene. The CDR3 totals 18 residues. Germline assignment: CDR1 MGHRA and CDR2 YSYEKL. DNA of the CDR3: TGCGCCAGCAGCCAAGATCATATTGGGTCCGACAGGGATATTGGCTACACCTTC. Amino acid sequence: CASSQDHIGSDRDIGYTF.

The V call is TRBV19, the J call TRBJ2-7, with 9 bases identical to TRBD1. Germline CDR1 LNHDA, CDR2 SQIVND (reference sequence). This CDR3 has 14 amino acids. V lost 4 bases, J lost 5 bases, and 6 bases stayed unmatched. The CDR3 sequence is CASSKGTGWDEQYF. The CDR3 DNA reads as TGTGCCAGTAGTAAAGGGACAGGGTGGGACGAGCAGTACTTC.

The chain links TRBV28 to TRBJ2-7; no clear D. In germline, CDR1 is MDHEN, CDR2 SYDVKM. The CDR3 spans 13 residues. The V and J ends lost 4 bases and 0 bases respectively, with 7 bases between them. CDR3: CASSSPDSYEQYF. Written as DNA, the CDR3 is TGTGCCAGCAGTTCTCCAGACTCCTACGAGCAGTACTTC.

The J gene is TRBJ1-5, the V gene TRBV11-2; D not resolved. The CDR3 runs 13 residues. CDR1 SGHAT and CDR2 FQNNGV come from the germline V gene. V lost 5 bases and J 9 bases, leaving 14 bases between the germline ends. This CDR3 reads CASSVTRGWPQHF. The CDR3 region has the DNA TGTGCCAGCAGCGTGACCCGCGGGTGGCCCCAGCATTTT.

J is TRBJ1-6 and V is TRBV5-1; 7 bases match TRBD1. Trimming took 0 bases from V and 1 from J; bases not matched to a gene: 1. Germline CDR1 is SGHRS and CDR2 is YFSETQ. The CDR3 is 16 amino acids. The CDR3 region has the DNA TGCGCCAGCAGCTTGGAGGGGGCATCCTATAATTCACCCCTCCACTTT. The encoded protein is CASSLEGASYNSPLHF.

V usage is TRBV2 and J usage is TRBJ1-2; TRBD1 might be the D (5 bases). The CDR3 is made up of 14 amino acids. V dropped 3 bases and J dropped 3 bases, with 11 bases sitting between them. Germline V CDR1 and CDR2: SNHLY, FYNNEI. CDR3 coding DNA: TGTGCCAGCAGTGACTCTGACAGCGACTATGGCTACACCTTC. Translating gives CASSDSDSDYGYTF. The variable domain in full, completed from reference TRBV2 and TRBJ1-2, reads EPEVTQTPSHQVTQMGQEVILRCVPISNHLYFYWYRQILGQKVEFLVSFYNNEISEKSEIFDDQFSVERPDGSNFTLKIRSTKLEDSAMYFCASSDSDSDYGYTFGSGTRLTVV.

The chain recombines TRBV10-2 with TRBJ2-5; 10 bases match TRBD2. CDR3 length equals 15 residues. Germline V CDR1 and CDR2: WSHSY, SAAADI. The trim removed 6 bases at V and 5 bases at J, leaving 9 bases unmatched. The CDR3 nucleotides are TGCGCCAGCAGGAGCGGGGGGGCCGCGGGGGAGACCCAGTACTTC. Its protein product is CASRSGGAAGETQYF.

This chain joins TRBV6-5 and TRBJ2-3; 12 bases align to TRBD2. This CDR3 is 14 amino acids long. Germline assignment: CDR1 MNHEY and CDR2 SVGAGI. The V and J ends lost 10 bases and 4 bases, in that order; junction bases with no gene match: 6. The CDR3, as DNA: TGTGCCACTCGGACTAGCGGGGCGGCAGATACGCAGTATTTT. Encoded protein: CATRTSGAADTQYF.

The rearrangement links TRBV28 to TRBJ1-5, with 8 nucleotides matching TRBD1. CDR3 size: 14 residues. Trimming cost V 6 bases and J 7 bases; bases outside gene matches: 8. CDR1 MDHEN and CDR2 SYDVKM come from the germline V gene. The CDR3 spells CASSSRTGWQPQHF. The CDR3 region has the DNA TGTGCCAGCAGCTCTAGGACAGGGTGGCAGCCCCAGCATTTT.

This chain connects TRBV28 to TRBJ1-2; D is possibly TRBD1 (6 bases). This CDR3 comprises 13 residues. V lost 3 bases to trimming and J lost 4 bases, with 9 bases between them. The V gene's germline CDR1 is MDHEN and CDR2 SYDVKM. CDR3 coding DNA: TGTGCCAGCAGTTTTGGACAGACCTATGGCTACACCTTC. Its translation is CASSFGQTYGYTF.

The chain combines TRBV11-3 with TRBJ2-5; D not certain. Between the trimmed V and J ends, which lost 0 bases and 2 bases, there was a span of 10 bases. Germline lookup yields CDR1 SGHNT and CDR2 YENEEA. This CDR3 has 15 amino acids. The CDR3 DNA follows: TGTGCCAGCAGCTTAGAGGCGTTGAGTCAAGAGACCCAGTACTTC. Its protein product is CASSLEALSQETQYF.

This clone was found once. The chain uses TRBV6-6 and TRBJ1-5; perhaps TRBD1 as D (6 bases). The germline V gene has CDR1 MNHNY and CDR2 SVGAGI (reference sequence). Trimming pared 7 bases from V and 4 bases from J, leaving 17 bases between. The CDR3 contains 15 residues. This CDR3 is CASTLMDRNNQPQHF. CDR3 nucleotide sequence: TGTGCCAGCACCCTAATGGACAGAAATAATCAGCCCCAGCATTTT.

The chain recombines TRBV6-6 with TRBJ2-3; 11 bases map to TRBD1. Per the germline V gene, CDR1 is MNHNY and CDR2 is SVGAGI (reference sequence). The CDR3 contains 14 residues. V was pared by 7 bases and J by 4 bases, with 4 bases of the junction left unmatched. The CDR3 nucleotides read TGTGCCAGCAACCCGGGACAGGGGGCAGATACGCAGTATTTT. It translates to CASNPGQGADTQYF.

The chain joins TRBV15 to TRBJ1-1; the D is unclear. Germline lookup yields CDR1 LNHNV and CDR2 YYDKDF (reference sequence). V was shortened by 0 bases and J by 1 base, with 18 bases between the two germline ends. The CDR3 runs 18 residues. This CDR3 is CATSRDRRFLMENTEAFF. CDR3 sequence (DNA): TGTGCCACCAGCAGAGACCGGCGGTTCTTAATGGAGAACACTGAAGCTTTCTTT.

The chain employs TRBV9 and TRBJ2-3, with D uncertain. This CDR3 has 15 amino acids. V lost 5 bases to trimming and J lost 0 bases, with 13 bases between them. The germline V gene has CDR1 SGDLS and CDR2 YYNGEE. CDR3 region: CASSRGDPSTDTQYF. The CDR3 nucleotides read TGTGCCAGCAGTCGTGGTGATCCTAGCACAGATACGCAGTATTTT.

V gene TRBV4-3 combines with J gene TRBJ2-5; 8 bases are a match to TRBD1. V trimming: 1 base; J trimming: 5 bases; junction bases outside the gene matches: 9. The germline gives CDR1 LGHNA, CDR2 YSLEER. The CDR3 length is 16 residues. The CDR3 loop is CASSQVPRGRPETQYF. DNA for the CDR3: TGCGCCAGCAGCCAAGTGCCCAGGGGGCGCCCGGAGACCCAGTACTTC.

The genes are TRBV7-2 and TRBJ2-5; 14 nucleotides align to TRBD2. The J segment lost 4 bases and the V segment lost 4 bases, leaving 11 bases of the junction unmatched. Germline lookup yields CDR1 SGHTA and CDR2 FQGNSA. The CDR3 is made up of 18 amino acids. The CDR3: CASSSGRWTSGGRETQYF. In DNA, the CDR3 is TGTGCCAGCAGCTCGGGACGTTGGACTAGCGGGGGGAGAGAGACCCAGTACTTC.

This clone has just one count. This chain joins TRBV6-6 and TRBJ2-3; TRBD1 agrees at 7 bases. J gave up 4 bases and V 5 bases, and 9 bases lay outside the gene matches. This CDR3 comprises 15 residues. Germline loops: CDR1 MNHNY, CDR2 SVGAGI (reference sequence). This CDR3 is CASSNRGQVPDTQYF. The DNA for the CDR3 is TGTGCCAGCAGTAATCGAGGACAGGTGCCAGATACGCAGTATTTT.

The chain has TRBV7-2 and TRBJ2-6; 8 bases line up with TRBD1. With V trimmed by 4 bases and J by 2 bases, 1 base remained unmatched. There are 15 residues in the CDR3. CDR1 and CDR2 (germline): SGHTA, FQGNSA. The CDR3 region is CASSSGGAGANVLTF. CDR3 DNA sequence: TGTGCCAGCAGCTCAGGGGGCGCTGGGGCCAACGTCCTGACTTTC.

This rearrangement joins TRBV5-6 to TRBJ1-2; a weak D match, TRBD1 (5 bases). CDR3 size: 17 residues. Trimming shortened V by 2 bases and J by 7 bases, and 24 bases separated the two germline ends. In germline, CDR1 is SGHDT, CDR2 YYEEEE. The DNA of the CDR3 is TGTGCCAGCAGCTTCAGGACCTCAGGGACGAGGCAGGCTGGCTACACCTTC. Encoded protein: CASSFRTSGTRQAGYTF. The full variable domain, completed using reference TRBV5-6 and TRBJ1-2, is DAGVTQSPTHLIKTRGQQVTLRCSPKSGHDTVSWYQQALGQGPQFIFQYYEEEERQRGNFPDRFSGHQFPNYSSELNVNALLLGDSALYLCASSFRTSGTRQAGYTFGSGTRLTVV.

The chain uses TRBV10-2 and TRBJ1-4; D remains unclear. The CDR3 is 16 residues long. Trimming left V 2 bases short and J 3 bases short, with 13 bases between. Germline CDR1 WSHSY, CDR2 SAAADI. The CDR3, as DNA: TGCGCCAGCAGTGAGCCAAGGAAAAGGGCTAATGAAAAACTGTTTTTT. Protein sequence: CASSEPRKRANEKLFF.

This clone was seen a single time. The V call is TRBV14, the J call TRBJ1-3; the D is unclear. Germline V CDR1 and CDR2: SGHDN, FVKESK. The CDR3 extends over 17 amino acids. Trimming took 0 bases from V and 0 from J, leaving 12 bases between them. In nucleotides, the CDR3 is TGTGCCAGCAGCCAAGAAACGGGCGGAACCTCTGGAAACACCATATATTTT. Translation gives CASSQETGGTSGNTIYF.

This clone was counted once. The rearrangement joins TRBV5-6 to TRBJ2-3; 7 bases agree with TRBD2. CDR1 is SGHDT, CDR2 YYEEEE, per germline. V gave up 3 bases and J gave up 2 bases; unmatched junction bases: 9. The CDR3 loop spans 16 amino acids. The CDR3 reads CASSSDPSGNTDTQYF. The DNA of the CDR3 is TGTGCCAGCAGCTCCGATCCTAGCGGAAACACAGATACGCAGTATTTT.

The V call is TRBV11-3, the J call TRBJ2-3; D not certain. Germline CDR1 SGHNT, CDR2 YENEEA. Trimming left V 5 bases short and J 4 bases short, with 7 bases between. The length of the CDR3 is 12 residues. The CDR3, as DNA: TGTGCCAGCAGCCCGGGTGCAGATACGCAGTATTTT. Amino acids: CASSPGADTQYF.

The CDR3 nucleotides read TGTGCCAGCAGTGACAGGGGCTATGGCTACACCTTC. Translation: CASSDRGYGYTF. This sequence joins TRBV7-2 and TRBJ1-2, with 8 positions matching TRBD1. Germline loops: CDR1 SGHTA, CDR2 FQGNSA. The CDR3 spans 12 residues. The J segment lost 4 bases and the V segment lost 6 bases, leaving 1 base of the junction unmatched.